Below, 30 T cell receptor beta chains from the same sample are listed, as sequenced in a study of CD8 T cells in ankylosing spondylitis (dated by TCRdb to 2017 to 2019). Receptor libraries were prepared by 5' RACE. Reads for this sample came from an Illumina HiSeq 2500. TCRdb redid the processing of the public reads, applying fastp at Q25 and MiXCR, and retained in-frame beta chains. Every entry covers one CDR3 protein and lists the most common genes and DNA from its rows. The sample yields approximately 190,000 distinct CDR3 sequences; roughly 13% were counted once. Clones ranked in the top ten supply approximately 9.9% of the sample. Sequenced: blood, either unsorted or a sorted T cell fraction (not recorded which). Receptors originate from a female donor with ankylosing spondylitis or in good health (not recorded which).

This clonotype showed up many times. The chain combines TRBV7-2 with TRBJ2-4; 9 bases match TRBD1. This CDR3 has 16 amino acids. Looked up from germline, CDR1 is SGHTA and CDR2 is FQGNSA. V was pared by 5 bases and J by 1 base, with 6 bases of the junction left unmatched. This CDR3 is CASSEGQGKAKNIQYF. In nucleotides, the CDR3 is TGTGCCAGCAGCGAAGGACAGGGGAAGGCCAAAAACATTCAGTACTTC.

At least ten counts were recorded for this clonotype. This chain connects TRBV3-1 to TRBJ1-3, with D unresolved. The V end lost 1 base, the J end lost 0 bases, and 13 bases lay between the germline ends. CDR3 length: 17 amino acids. CDR1 and CDR2 from the germline V gene are LGHDT and YNNKEL (reference sequence). CDR3 coding DNA: TGTGCCAGCAGCCAAGTTTCAGGCTGGAGCTCTGGAAACACCATATATTTT. Translated: CASSQVSGWSSGNTIYF.

This clonotype was seen a few times. V and J are TRBV5-1 and TRBJ1-6, with TRBD1 as a possible D gene (5 bases). The V and J ends lost 3 bases and 10 bases respectively, with 11 bases between them. Germline V gene lookup returns CDR1 SGHRS and CDR2 YFSETQ. This CDR3 spans 13 amino acids. Here the CDR3 DNA reads TGCGCCAGCAGCTCCAGGGATATGTCACCCCTCCACTTT. Protein sequence: CASSSRDMSPLHF.

To note about this clonotype: A read error may account for a junction end that differs from germline. The chain employs TRBV7-2 and TRBJ2-7; TRBD2 might be the D (6 bases). CDR1 and CDR2 (germline): SGHTA, FQGNSA. The CDR3 spans 16 residues. The CDR3 loop reads CACSFGGFGTSYEQYF. CDR3 DNA sequence: TGTGCCTGCAGCTTTGGGGGGTTTGGGACCTCCTACGAGCAGTACTTC.

This clonotype was picked up many times. CDR3 in DNA: TGCGCCAGCAGTAGGACAGGGTACACCGGGGAGCTGTTTTTT. Its protein product is CASSRTGYTGELFF. The V call is TRBV5-1, the J call TRBJ2-2; 8 bases map to TRBD1. CDR3 length: 14 amino acids. Losses at the gene ends were 5 bases for V and 3 bases for J; bases not matched to a gene: 3. In germline, CDR1 is SGHRS, CDR2 YFSETQ.

A few counts support this clonotype. The chain has TRBV20-1 and TRBJ1-1; 7 bases align to TRBD1. The V and J ends lost 6 bases and 2 bases, in that order; junction bases with no gene match: 3. This CDR3 region has 12 residues. Per the germline V gene, CDR1 is DFQATT and CDR2 is SNEGSKA (reference sequence). The CDR3 spells CSAPGGNTEAFF. DNA of the CDR3: TGCAGTGCCCCAGGGGGTAACACTGAAGCTTTCTTT.

For this clonotype: Being one base from a much bigger clone, this may be a read error. The chain uses TRBV5-1 and TRBJ1-1, with D unresolved. CDR1 is SGHRS, CDR2 YFSETQ, per germline. Trimming took off 4 bases at V and 6 bases at J, with 16 bases between the two ends. This CDR3 has 14 residues. The CDR3 DNA reads TGCGCCAGCAGCCGCGGACGAGAGCGCCCTGAAGCTTTCTTT. Its protein product is CASSRGRERPEAFF. Full variable domain (missing parts from reference TRBV5-1 and TRBJ1-1): KAGVTQTPRYLIKTRGQQVTLSCSPISGHRSVSWYQQTPGQGLQFLFEYFSETQRNKGNFPGRFSGRQFSNSRSEMNVSTLELGDSALYLCASSRGRERPEAFFGQGTRLTVV.

This clonotype was seen more than once but under ten times. V usage is TRBV5-1 and J usage is TRBJ2-3; D gene unclear. The CDR3 is made up of 15 amino acids. Germline-derived CDR1 and CDR2 are SGHRS and YFSETQ. Trimming cost V 1 base and J 3 bases, with 12 bases left between them. CDR3 DNA: TGCGCCAGCAGCTTGCAAGGTTCTAAGACAGATACGCAGTATTTT. Amino acid sequence: CASSLQGSKTDTQYF.

In this sample, this clonotype turned up a few times. The J gene is TRBJ2-7, the V gene TRBV7-2; tentatively, D is TRBD1 or TRBD2 (5 bases each). The CDR3 spans 15 residues. Germline CDR1 is SGHTA and CDR2 is FQGNSA. The V and J ends lost 5 bases and 3 bases respectively, with 17 bases between them. CDR3: CASSPNEGNSYEQYF. The DNA for the CDR3 is TGTGCCAGCAGCCCCAATGAGGGGAATAGCTACGAGCAGTACTTC.

Ten or more counts support this clonotype. The J gene is TRBJ1-2, the V gene TRBV5-5; D is unclear. The germline gives CDR1 SGHKS, CDR2 YYEKEE (reference sequence). The CDR3 extends over 14 amino acids. Trimming took off 6 bases at V and 0 bases at J, with 12 bases between the two ends. The CDR3 region has the DNA TGTGCCAGCACCCAGTCATCTTCTAACTATGGCTACACCTTC. Its translation: CASTQSSSNYGYTF.

Concerning this clonotype itself: The germline gene is not matched at one end of the junction; a read error may be the cause. The chain recombines TRBV4-3 with TRBJ1-1; D is uncertain. The CDR3 is 14 residues long. Germline V gene lookup returns CDR1 LGHNA and CDR2 YSLEER. CDR3 amino acids: CANSQSRVNTEAFF. The DNA for the CDR3 is TGCGCCAACAGCCAAAGTCGAGTGAACACTGAAGCTTTCTTT.

This chain uses TRBV6-2 or TRBV6-3 with TRBJ1-1; TRBD1 is a possible D gene (6 bases). Trimming removed 5 bases at V and 2 bases at J, with 18 bases between. Germline V gene lookup returns CDR1 MNHEY and CDR2 SVGEGT. CDR3 length equals 16 residues. DNA for the CDR3: TGTGCCAGCAGTCGCCCGTACGGGGGGCAAAACACTGAAGCTTTCTTT. Translated: CASSRPYGGQNTEAFF.

This clonotype has just a few counts. The chain carries TRBV27 and TRBJ2-7; D is unresolved. V lost 6 bases to trimming and J lost 0 bases, with 15 bases between them. This CDR3 is 15 amino acids long. Germline V gene data show CDR1 as MNHEY and CDR2 as SMNVEV (reference sequence). CDR3 residues: CASRRGQALSYEQYF. The CDR3 DNA sequence: TGTGCCAGCAGACGTGGGCAGGCGCTCTCCTACGAGCAGTACTTC.

This clonotype was seen only a few times. V is TRBV20-1 and J is TRBJ2-5; D is unresolved. Germline CDR1 DFQATT, CDR2 SNEGSKA (reference sequence). The CDR3 has 15 amino acids. V lost 0 bases, J lost 1 base, and 12 bases lay in between. The CDR3 sequence: CSARDLRQAQETQYF. The CDR3 region has the DNA TGCAGTGCTAGAGATCTCCGGCAGGCCCAAGAGACCCAGTACTTC.

The rearrangement uses TRBV9 and TRBJ2-1; D uncertain. This CDR3 spans 14 amino acids. Germline values: CDR1 SGDLS, CDR2 YYNGEE. The V end was cut by 0 bases, the J end by 9 bases, with 13 bases between. CDR3 nucleotide sequence: TGTGCCAGCAGCGTAGGGGTCCCAGGCGCTGAGCAGTTCTTC. This gives the protein CASSVGVPGAEQFF.

This clonotype came up a few times. J is TRBJ2-1 and V is TRBV6-2 or TRBV6-3, with 7 bases lining up with TRBD2. V shed 6 bases, J shed 0 bases, and the junction held 5 bases outside the gene matches. This CDR3 comprises 15 residues. Per germline, CDR1 MNHEY and CDR2 SVGEGT. The CDR3 DNA sequence: TGTGCCAGCAGAGCCTGGGGGGGCTCCTACAATGAGCAGTTCTTC. Translating gives CASRAWGGSYNEQFF.

With respect to this clonotype: This may arise from a read error, as a much more abundant clone is one base away. The chain combines TRBV5-1 with TRBJ2-7; TRBD2 is a possible D gene (5 bases). Germline CDR1 reads SGHRS; CDR2 reads YFSETQ. CDR3 length equals 16 residues. V lost 4 bases, J lost 0 bases, and 17 bases lay in between. CDR3 residues: CASSPERATSSYEQYF. The DNA for the CDR3 is TGCGCCAGCAGCCCGGAGAGGGCGACGAGCTCCTACGAGCAGTACTTC.

Many counts were recorded for this clonotype. The J gene is TRBJ2-7, the V gene TRBV28; maybe TRBD1 (5 bases). V gave up 7 bases and J gave up 2 bases, with 15 bases separating them. CDR1 is MDHEN and CDR2 is SYDVKM in the germline V gene. The CDR3 contains 14 residues. As DNA, the CDR3 is TGTGCCAGCATCGACAGCCTGGCGACCTACGAGCAGTACTTC. Translated: CASIDSLATYEQYF.

Notes on this clonotype: A clone one base away is much larger, so this may be a read error. The genes are TRBV20-1 and TRBJ1-2, with D unclear. Germline CDR1 reads DFQATT; CDR2 reads SNEGSKA (reference sequence). Trimming stripped 3 bases from V and 5 bases from J, with 19 bases between. The CDR3 has 15 amino acids. CDR3 amino acids: CSARDRPLDGYGYTF. The CDR3 DNA follows: TGCAGTGCTAGGGATAGGCCCTTAGATGGGTATGGCTACACCTTC.

The chain employs TRBV10-2 and TRBJ2-4; tentatively, D is TRBD2 (6 bases). Trimming removed 6 bases from V and 5 bases from J, with 20 bases in between. The germline V gene encodes CDR1 WSHSY and CDR2 SAAADI. The CDR3 loop spans 16 amino acids. Written as DNA, the CDR3 is TGCGCCAGCAGGGACTGGGGGGACCCGTTCGAAAACATTCAGTACTTC. Translating gives CASRDWGDPFENIQYF.

Many counts were recorded for this clonotype. The CDR3 region has the DNA TGTGCCAGCAGCGTATACCAGGGGAGAGATACGCAGTATTTT. Translating gives CASSVYQGRDTQYF. The chain joins TRBV9 to TRBJ2-3; D might be TRBD1 (6 bases). CDR1 SGDLS and CDR2 YYNGEE come from the germline V gene. Trimming took off 1 base at V and 5 bases at J, with 11 bases between the two ends. The CDR3 extends over 14 amino acids.

This clonotype was counted ten times or more. The chain recombines TRBV11-2 with TRBJ2-7; D is perhaps TRBD1 (5 bases). From germline, CDR1 is SGHAT and CDR2 FQNNGV. The V end was cut by 5 bases, the J end by 4 bases, with 9 bases between. The CDR3 length is 12 residues. The CDR3 DNA follows: TGTGCCAGCAGCCCAGGGCGATACGAGCAGTACTTC. It specifies CASSPGRYEQYF.

The table lists this clonotype with a few counts. The genes are TRBV11-2 and TRBJ2-7, with D tentatively TRBD1 or TRBD2 (5 bases each). Germline V lookup: CDR1 SGHAT, CDR2 FQNNGV. The ends were cut back, 2 bases at V and 2 bases at J, with 22 bases in the middle. CDR3 size: 18 residues. CDR3 sequence (DNA): TGTGCCAGCAGCTTATTAGGGACCGGCAGGACGGGCCCCTACGAGCAGTACTTC. Its translation: CASSLLGTGRTGPYEQYF.

The table lists this clonotype with many counts. This rearrangement joins TRBV12-3 or TRBV12-4 to TRBJ1-2; no clear D. Trimming stripped 6 bases from V and 3 bases from J, with 11 bases between. The CDR3 loop spans 13 amino acids. The CDR3 sequence: CASRPDGHYGYTF. CDR3 in DNA: TGTGCCAGCAGACCCGACGGACACTATGGCTACACCTTC.

This clonotype was counted ten times or more. The gene calls are TRBV4-2 and TRBJ2-5; 8 bases fit TRBD2. The ends lost 3 bases at V and 0 bases at J; junction bases unmatched: 0. Per the germline V gene, CDR1 is LGHNA and CDR2 is YNFKEQ. CDR3 length equals 14 residues. The CDR3 DNA reads as TGTGCCAGCAGCCATAGCGGGGACCAAGAGACCCAGTACTTC. Encoded protein: CASSHSGDQETQYF.

This clonotype has ten or more counts. The genes are TRBV19 and TRBJ2-2, with TRBD2 identical over 7 bases. The CDR3 extends over 15 amino acids. From germline, CDR1 is LNHDA and CDR2 SQIVND (reference sequence). Unmatched junction bases numbered 14, after V lost 7 bases and J lost 9 bases. The CDR3 here is CASTSAGEGLWELFF. CDR3 nucleotide sequence: TGTGCCAGTACGTCGGCGGGGGAGGGCCTTTGGGAGCTGTTTTTT.

This clonotype was counted at least ten times. The V call is TRBV5-4, the J call TRBJ2-1; D is perhaps TRBD1 (5 bases). Trimming pared 0 bases from V and 1 base from J, leaving 8 bases between. The CDR3 spans 15 residues. In germline, CDR1 is SGHNT, CDR2 YYREEE (reference sequence). CDR3 residues: CASSLGQLSYNEQFF. The CDR3 coding sequence is TGTGCCAGCAGCTTGGGACAGCTTTCCTACAATGAGCAGTTCTTC.

There are many counts of this clonotype. This chain uses TRBV3-1 with TRBJ1-3; D is undetermined. Trimming left V 3 bases short and J 3 bases short, with 6 bases between. This CDR3 is 13 amino acids long. Germline loops: CDR1 LGHDT, CDR2 YNNKEL (reference sequence). The CDR3 DNA reads TGTGCCAGCAGCCAGGGAGGTGGAAACACCATATATTTT. It translates to CASSQGGGNTIYF.

This clonotype was seen many times. The V call is TRBV20-1, the J call TRBJ2-2; the D is unclear. Germline-derived CDR1 and CDR2 are DFQATT and SNEGSKA (reference sequence). The CDR3 runs to 10 residues. Trimming cost V 5 bases and J 9 bases, with 7 bases left between them. This chain's CDR3 is CSARKRELFF. DNA for the CDR3: TGCAGTGCTCGAAAGCGGGAGCTGTTTTTT.

This clonotype was seen many times. This sequence joins TRBV12-3 or TRBV12-4 and TRBJ1-1; 9 bases match TRBD1. Unmatched junction bases numbered 5, after V lost 6 bases and J lost 3 bases. The CDR3 is 14 residues long. The CDR3 reads CASRLTGGYTEAFF. The CDR3 coding sequence is TGTGCCAGCAGGCTGACAGGGGGATACACTGAAGCTTTCTTT.